These T cell receptor beta chains were read from a single sample in a study of T cell clonotyping in hematopoietic cell transplantation. The assay was immunoSEQ multiplex PCR, and TCRdb's table has in-frame clones only and misses some. Found here are around 80,000 clones, approximately 95% of them singletons; the top ten hold approximately 1.8%. The specimen was peripheral blood mononuclear cells, collected before stem cell transplant. The receptors come from a woman aged 50 to 65 with acute myeloid leukemia. Some clones in this sample may be carry-over from other donors' samples. Each CDR3 is given with its conserved first and last residue. Each record gives: D gene, J gene, V gene, CDR3 protein. D genes are given only for firm matches.

TRBD1	TRBJ1-4	TRBV2	CASIQGAANEKLFF
TRBD1	TRBJ1-5	TRBV6-5	CASSPGQGGFQPQHF
TRBD1	TRBJ2-7	TRBV4-1	CASSRKPGTGEDEQYF
TRBD1	TRBJ1-2	TRBV5-1	CASSAGQGLRGYTF
NA	TRBJ1-3	TRBV7-2	CASSLAAVTGNTIYF
TRBD2	TRBJ2-7	TRBV28	CASSLAGVYEQYF
NA	TRBJ2-7	TRBV29-1	CSVAPGRHEQYF
TRBD1	TRBJ2-7	TRBV13	CASSLVGTASYEQYF
TRBD1	TRBJ1-4	TRBV27	CASSPTGIKLFF
NA	TRBJ1-1	TRBV19	CASTIPGEAFF
NA	TRBJ2-3	TRBV11-2	CASSLGLLATDTQYF
NA	TRBJ2-1	TRBV29-1	CSVLPLGLRDEQFF
TRBD2	TRBJ2-7	TRBV30	CAWTGLASYEQYF
TRBD1	TRBJ2-7	TRBV29-1	CSVDTGGSYEQYF
NA	TRBJ1-1	TRBV19	CASSIEAANTEAFF
TRBD1	TRBJ2-7	TRBV6-5	CASRHRDRGSYEQYF
TRBD1	TRBJ1-4	TRBV28	CASSTGGVNEKLFF
TRBD2	TRBJ2-5	TRBV10-1	CASSESKAGVETQYF
NA	TRBJ2-7	TRBV5-6	CASSLIGQSYEQYF
NA	TRBJ2-4	TRBV6-1	CASSDSLRANIQYF
NA	TRBJ2-7	TRBV28	CASSLKGIYEQYF
TRBD1	TRBJ1-2	TRBV9	CASSAGQAGGYTF
TRBD1	TRBJ2-7	TRBV7-2	CASSLPNYRGLYEQYF
TRBD2	TRBJ2-5	TRBV14	CATRGLAGQETQYF
NA	TRBJ2-3	TRBV5-1	CASSFRIGAEDTQYF
TRBD2	TRBJ2-3	TRBV5-1	CASSTSVAGGQRDTQYF
TRBD1	TRBJ1-1	TRBV11-2	CASTGAYTEAFF
NA	TRBJ1-4	TRBV6-5	CASSWAGTGEKLFF
NA	TRBJ1-1	TRBV2	CASSEFLGGATIF
NA	TRBJ1-1	TRBV5-8	CASSPAENTEAFF
NA	TRBJ1-1	TRBV7-8	CASGPSGTTNTEAFF
NA	TRBJ1-1	TRBV14	CASSQLTEGLGAFF
NA	TRBJ1-4	TRBV7-6	CASSSGTWEKLFF
TRBD1	TRBJ2-3	TRBV9	CASSGGQTTDTQYF
TRBD1	TRBJ2-3	TRBV4-2	CASSPGTGGDTQYF
NA	TRBJ1-1	TRBV5-6	CASSLFLTNTEAFF
NA	TRBJ1-5	TRBV30	CAWSAQLTGVSYQPQHF
NA	TRBJ1-2	TRBV7-2	CASSADSVYGYTF
NA	TRBJ2-3	TRBV20-1	CSATTDTQYF